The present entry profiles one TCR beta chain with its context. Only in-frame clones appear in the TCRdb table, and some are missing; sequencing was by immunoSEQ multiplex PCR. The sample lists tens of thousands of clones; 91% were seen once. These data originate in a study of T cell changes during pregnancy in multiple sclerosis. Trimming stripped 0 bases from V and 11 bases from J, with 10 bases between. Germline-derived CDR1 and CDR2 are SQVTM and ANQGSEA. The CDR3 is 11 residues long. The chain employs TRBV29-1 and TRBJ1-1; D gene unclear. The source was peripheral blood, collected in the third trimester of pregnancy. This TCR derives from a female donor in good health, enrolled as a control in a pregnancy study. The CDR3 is CSVEDEVKAFF. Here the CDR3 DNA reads TGCAGCGTTGAAGATGAGGTGAAGGCTTTCTTT.